This TCR beta chain emerged from a study of T-cell reconstitution after alpha-beta-depleted transplantation in children. Germline V lookup: CDR1 SGHVT, CDR2 SQSDAQ. Trimming took off 5 bases at V and 3 bases at J, with 8 bases between the two ends. The CDR3 sequence is 12 residues long. Preparation of the TCRbeta library used unique molecular identifiers. TCRdb used MiXCR to reprocess the PCR reads, holding one entry per CDR3 protein. The sample records around 530,000 distinct CDR3 sequences, around a third being singletons. There are a few counts of this clonotype. This receptor was taken from a human donor who donated a stem cell graft to a child with aplastic anemia. The chain employs TRBV7-4 and TRBJ2-7, with D hard to call. The starting material was PBMCs from the stem cell graft donor, obtained from the stem cell graft. Here the CDR3 reads CASSLRNYEQYF. The CDR3, as DNA: TGTGCCAGCAGCCTCCGTAACTACGAGCAGTACTTC.